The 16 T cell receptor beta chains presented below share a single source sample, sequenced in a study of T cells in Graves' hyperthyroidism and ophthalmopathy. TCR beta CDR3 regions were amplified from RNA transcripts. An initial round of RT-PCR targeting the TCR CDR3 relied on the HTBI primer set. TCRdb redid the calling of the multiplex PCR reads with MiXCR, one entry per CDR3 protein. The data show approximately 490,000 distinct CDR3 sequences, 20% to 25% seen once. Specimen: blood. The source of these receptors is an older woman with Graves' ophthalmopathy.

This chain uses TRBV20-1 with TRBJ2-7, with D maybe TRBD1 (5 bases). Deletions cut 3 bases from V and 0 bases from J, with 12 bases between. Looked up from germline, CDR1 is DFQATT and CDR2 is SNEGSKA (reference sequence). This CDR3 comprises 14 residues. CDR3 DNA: TGCAGTGCTAGGGACACCTTCCGCTCCTACGAGCAGTACTTC. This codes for CSARDTFRSYEQYF.

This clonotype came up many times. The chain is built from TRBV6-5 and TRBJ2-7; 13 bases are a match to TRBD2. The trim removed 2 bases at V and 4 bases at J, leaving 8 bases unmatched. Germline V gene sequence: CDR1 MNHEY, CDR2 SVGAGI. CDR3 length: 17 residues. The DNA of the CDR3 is TGTGCCAGCAGTTACGCCAGGACTAGCGGGAGAGCATACGAGCAGTACTTC. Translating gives CASSYARTSGRAYEQYF.

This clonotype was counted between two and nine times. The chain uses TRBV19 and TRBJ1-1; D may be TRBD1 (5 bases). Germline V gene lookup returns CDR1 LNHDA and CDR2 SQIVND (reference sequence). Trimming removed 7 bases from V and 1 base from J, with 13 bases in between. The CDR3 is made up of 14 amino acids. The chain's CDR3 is CASTSLTENTEAFF. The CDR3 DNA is TGTGCCAGTACCTCGCTGACAGAGAACACTGAAGCTTTCTTT. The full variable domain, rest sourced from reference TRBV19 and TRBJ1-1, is DGGITQSPKYLFRKEGQNVTLSCEQNLNHDAMYWYRQDPGQGLRLIYYSQIVNDFQKGDIAEGYSVSREKKESFPLTVTSAQKNPTAFYLCASTSLTENTEAFFGQGTRLTVV.

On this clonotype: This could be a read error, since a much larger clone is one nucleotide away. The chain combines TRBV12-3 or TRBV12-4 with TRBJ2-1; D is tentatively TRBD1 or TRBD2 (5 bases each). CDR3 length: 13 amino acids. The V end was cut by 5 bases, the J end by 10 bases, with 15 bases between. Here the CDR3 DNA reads TGTGCCAGCAGTGGTGAGACAGACTACGAGCAGTTCTTC. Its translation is CASSGETDYEQFF.

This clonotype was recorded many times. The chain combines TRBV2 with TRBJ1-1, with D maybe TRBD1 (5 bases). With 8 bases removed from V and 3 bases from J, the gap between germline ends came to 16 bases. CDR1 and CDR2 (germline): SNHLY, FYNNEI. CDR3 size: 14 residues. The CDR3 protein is CASQTPGLYTEAFF. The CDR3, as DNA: TGTGCCAGCCAAACTCCAGGGTTGTACACTGAAGCTTTCTTT.

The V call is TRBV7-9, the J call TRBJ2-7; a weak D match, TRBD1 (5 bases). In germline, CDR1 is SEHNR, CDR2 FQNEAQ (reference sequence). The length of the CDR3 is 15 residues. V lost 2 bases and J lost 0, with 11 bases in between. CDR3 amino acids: CASSLTGLLSYEQYF. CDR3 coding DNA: TGTGCCAGCAGCTTAACAGGCCTCCTCTCCTACGAGCAGTACTTC. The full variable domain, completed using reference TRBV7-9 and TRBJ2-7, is DTGVSQNPRHKITKRGQNVTFRCDPISEHNRLYWYRQTLGQGPEFLTYFQNEAQLEKSRLLSDRFSAERPKGSFSTLEIQRTEQGDSAMYLCASSLTGLLSYEQYFGPGTRLTVT.

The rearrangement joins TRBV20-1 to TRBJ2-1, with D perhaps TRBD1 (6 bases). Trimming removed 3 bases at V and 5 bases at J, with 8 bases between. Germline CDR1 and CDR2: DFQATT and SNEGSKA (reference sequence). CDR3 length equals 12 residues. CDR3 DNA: TGCAGTGCTAGCGGGGACAACAATGAGCAGTTCTTC. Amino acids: CSASGDNNEQFF.

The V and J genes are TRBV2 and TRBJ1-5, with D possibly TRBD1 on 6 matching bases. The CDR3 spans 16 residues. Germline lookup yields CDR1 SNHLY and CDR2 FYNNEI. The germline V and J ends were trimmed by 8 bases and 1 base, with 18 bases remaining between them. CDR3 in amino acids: CASSRSGTPSNQPQHF. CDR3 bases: TGTGCCAGCTCACGCTCCGGGACACCGAGCAATCAGCCCCAGCATTTT.

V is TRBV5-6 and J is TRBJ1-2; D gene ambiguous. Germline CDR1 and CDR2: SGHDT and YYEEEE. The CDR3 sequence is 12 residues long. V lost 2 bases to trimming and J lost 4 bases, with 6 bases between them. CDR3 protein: CASSFSIYGYTF. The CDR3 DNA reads TGTGCCAGCAGCTTTTCGATCTATGGCTACACCTTC.

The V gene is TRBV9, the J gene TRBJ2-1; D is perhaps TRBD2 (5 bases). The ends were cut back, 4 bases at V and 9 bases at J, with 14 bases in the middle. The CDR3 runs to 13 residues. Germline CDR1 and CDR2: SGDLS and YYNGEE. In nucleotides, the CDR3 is TGTGCCAGCAGCCCAAGGACTCACCTTGAGCAGTTCTTC. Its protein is CASSPRTHLEQFF.

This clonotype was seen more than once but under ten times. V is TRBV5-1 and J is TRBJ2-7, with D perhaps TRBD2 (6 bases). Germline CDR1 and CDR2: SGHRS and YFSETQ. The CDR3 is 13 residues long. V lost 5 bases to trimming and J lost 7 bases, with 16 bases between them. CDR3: CASRSDRRGEQYF. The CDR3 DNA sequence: TGCGCCAGCAGATCGGACCGGAGGGGTGAGCAGTACTTC. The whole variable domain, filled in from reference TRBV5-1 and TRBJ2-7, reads KAGVTQTPRYLIKTRGQQVTLSCSPISGHRSVSWYQQTPGQGLQFLFEYFSETQRNKGNFPGRFSGRQFSNSRSEMNVSTLELGDSALYLCASRSDRRGEQYFGPGTRLTVT.

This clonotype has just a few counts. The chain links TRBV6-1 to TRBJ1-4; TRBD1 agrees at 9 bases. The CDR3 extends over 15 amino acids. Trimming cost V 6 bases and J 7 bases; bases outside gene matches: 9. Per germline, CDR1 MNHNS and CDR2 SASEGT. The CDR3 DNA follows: TGTGCCAGCAGCTACAGGGGGCCGAGGGGTGAAAAACTGTTTTTT. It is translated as CASSYRGPRGEKLFF.

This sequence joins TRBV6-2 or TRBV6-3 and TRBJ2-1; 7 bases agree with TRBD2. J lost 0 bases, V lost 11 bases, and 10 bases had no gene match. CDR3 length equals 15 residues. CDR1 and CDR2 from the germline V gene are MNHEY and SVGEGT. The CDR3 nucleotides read TGTGCCTGCTTGGAGGGAGGGAGCTCCTACAATGAGCAGTTCTTC. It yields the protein CACLEGGSSYNEQFF.

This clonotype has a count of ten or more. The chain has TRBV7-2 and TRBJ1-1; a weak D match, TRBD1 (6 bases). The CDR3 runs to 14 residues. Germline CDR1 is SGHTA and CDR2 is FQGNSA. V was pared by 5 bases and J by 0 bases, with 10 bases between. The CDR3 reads CASSIDRMNTEAFF. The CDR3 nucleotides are TGTGCCAGCAGCATAGACAGGATGAACACTGAAGCTTTCTTT.

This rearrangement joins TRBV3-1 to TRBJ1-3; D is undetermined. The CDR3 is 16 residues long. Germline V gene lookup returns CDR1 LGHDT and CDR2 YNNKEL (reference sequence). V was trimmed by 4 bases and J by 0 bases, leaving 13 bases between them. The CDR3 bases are TGTGCCAGCAGCCGAGGGCCCCTGAGCTCTGGAAACACCATATATTTT. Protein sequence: CASSRGPLSSGNTIYF.

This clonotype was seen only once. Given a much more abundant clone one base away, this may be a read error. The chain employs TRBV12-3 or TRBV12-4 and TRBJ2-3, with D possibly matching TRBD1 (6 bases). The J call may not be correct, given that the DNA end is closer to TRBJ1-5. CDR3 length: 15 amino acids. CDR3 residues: CASNRGTTSTDTQHF. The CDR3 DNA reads TGTGCCAGCAACCGGGGGACAACTAGCACAGATACGCAGCATTTT.